This record looks at one T cell receptor beta chain sequence and its context. Its cognate antigen is unknown. J gave up 1 base and V 5 bases, and 4 bases lay outside the gene matches. This CDR3 has 14 residues. Germline lookup yields CDR1 MDHEN and CDR2 SYDVKM. These data belong to a study of cytomegalovirus exposure and HLA in healthy donors. The study ran its PCR with 60 Vbeta and 13 Jbeta primers. Sequenced by immunoSEQ multiplex PCR; TCRdb stores in-frame clones only, minus some. This table holds approximately 130,000 clones, around 75% found once. Overall study findings and caveats: In vitro experiments confirmed that three CMV-associated chains were specific for CMV antigens. Association of 16,951 TCR beta sequences with HLA alleles was found at 0.05 false discovery rate in a later analysis.

This TCR came from a woman between 45 and 60 years old in good health and CMV-seropositive. V usage is TRBV28 and J usage is TRBJ2-7; 8 bases are shared with TRBD1. The specimen sequenced was PBMCs. This chain's CDR3 is CASSRTGFSYEQYF. CDR3 DNA sequence: TGTGCCAGCAGTCGGACAGGGTTTTCCTACGAGCAGTACTTC.